This entry concerns a single TCR beta chain. The data were taken from a study of blood T cell repertoires in COVID-19. Looking at the study overall: COVID-19 samples, acute and convalescent, were from the United States, Italy and Spain. From T cells, B-cell-depleted T cells, or PBMCs came the material, which was cDNA or gDNA.

Those enrolled in Seattle joined during active infection and were followed longitudinally afterward. In the authors' methods: Amplification from reference gene primers served as the basis for estimated nucleated cell counts. TCRdb's table, derived via immunoSEQ multiplex PCR, lists solely in-frame clones and lacks some. D and trimming come from the DNA, and the V and J calls and clone size come from that table. This sample has about 310,000 clones, with nearly 90% found just once. The CDR3 spans 14 residues. Germline V gene lookup returns CDR1 KGHSH and CDR2 LQKENI. V was cut by 0 bases and J by 4 bases, with 9 bases left in between.

The specimen was peripheral blood. This sequence originates from a woman in her 40s with COVID-19, enrolled during active disease. The rearrangement uses TRBV18 and TRBJ2-5; D is ambiguous. The CDR3 DNA reads as TGTGCCAGCTCACCACCAAGGAGAGGAGAGACCCAGTACTTC. Protein: CASSPPRRGETQYF.